Listed below are T cell receptor beta chains from one sample, sequenced in a study of blood T cell repertoires in COVID-19. Some clones are missing from TCRdb's copy, which holds only in-frame ones; the method was immunoSEQ multiplex PCR. The table records 90,000 to 150,000 clones, about 79% of them present only once. What was sequenced was peripheral blood. These receptors were collected from a woman of 80 years or more with acute or convalescent COVID-19. Both conserved end residues are part of each CDR3. The D gene is left open where the match is weak. Size values are once, few and many counts, or a class for expanded clones, and some rows have none.

D gene	J gene	V gene	clone size	CDR3 DNA	CDR3 protein
-	TRBJ1-2	TRBV7-8	-	TGTGCCAGCAGCTCCGGGTTGGGGGCGAGTTTAGTGACGGGCTACACCTTC	CASSSGLGASLVTGYTF
-	TRBJ2-6	TRBV4-1	-	TGCGCCAGCAGTCAAGTTCCAGGGGCTGGGGCCAACGTCCTGACTTTC	CASSQVPGAGANVLTF
-	TRBJ2-5	TRBV7-2	-	TGTGCCAGCAGCTTAAACAGGGCAGGGCGTGAGACCCAGTACTTC	CASSLNRAGRETQYF
TRBD1	TRBJ2-1	TRBV10-3	-	TGTGCCACCTCCGGGACAGGGATCGGTGAGCAGTTCTTC	CATSGTGIGEQFF
-	TRBJ2-2	TRBV7-9	-	TGTGCCAGCAGCCGAGGGGGTCTCACCGGGGAGCTGTTTTTT	CASSRGGLTGELFF
TRBD1	TRBJ1-3	TRBV9	-	TGTGCCAGCAGCCCATTCGGACAGGACCCCTCTGGAAACACCATATATTTT	CASSPFGQDPSGNTIYF
TRBD1	TRBJ1-2	TRBV28	-	TGTGCCAGCAGATCCGGGACAGGGGGCGCGGAGGACTACACCTTC	CASRSGTGGAEDYTF
TRBD1	TRBJ1-6	TRBV7-2	few	TGTGCCAGCAGCTTTACAGGGGGCCTCTATAATTCACCCCTCCACTTT	CASSFTGGLYNSPLHF
-	TRBJ1-1	TRBV5-4	-	TGTGCCAGCAGCTTGGACACCACTGAAGCTTTCTTT	CASSLDTTEAFF
-	TRBJ1-2	TRBV29-1	-	TGCAGCGTTGGGACAAGGGATCTGGGCTACACCTTC	CSVGTRDLGYTF
TRBD2	TRBJ2-1	TRBV4-3	-	TGCGCCAGCAGCCAAGTTATCGGACTAGCGGGAAGTGAGCAGTTCTTC	CASSQVIGLAGSEQFF
-	TRBJ2-7	TRBV28	-	TGTGCCAGCAGTTTATTCGCACAGGCAATCTCCTACGAGCAGTACTTC	CASSLFAQAISYEQYF
TRBD2	TRBJ2-3	TRBV11-1	once	TGTGCCAGCAGCCCACAGGTTAGCGGGACTGATACGCAGTATTTT	CASSPQVSGTDTQYF
TRBD1	TRBJ1-6	TRBV28	-	TGTGCCAGCAGTTCCCTGGACAGGGATAATTCACCCCTCCACTTT	CASSSLDRDNSPLHF
TRBD1	TRBJ2-5	TRBV19	-	TGTGCCAGTAGCCCTGGGGGGGGACAGGGCCACCAAGAGACCCAGTACTTC	CASSPGGGQGHQETQYF
-	TRBJ1-3	TRBV4-3	-	TGCGCCAGCAGCCAAGAGGCTGCCTCTGGAAACACCATATATTTT	CASSQEAASGNTIYF
-	TRBJ2-5	TRBV5-1	-	TGCGCCAGCAGCTTGGACAGGGCCCAAGAGACCCAGTACTTC	CASSLDRAQETQYF
TRBD1	TRBJ1-4	TRBV6-5	few	TGTGCCAGCAGTTCCTTCCGGACAGGGTTAAATGAAAAACTGTTTTTT	CASSSFRTGLNEKLFF
-	TRBJ2-1	TRBV11-2	-	TGTGCCAGCAGCCAACCGGTGACTAGCTACAATGAGCAGTTCTTC	CASSQPVTSYNEQFF
TRBD1	TRBJ1-4	TRBV29-1	once	TGCAGCGCGGGACAGACTAATGAAAAACTGTTTTTT	CSAGQTNEKLFF
TRBD1	TRBJ1-5	TRBV7-2	-	TGTGCCAGCAGCCTCGGACAGGGGATTGGACAGCCCCAGCATTTT	CASSLGQGIGQPQHF
-	TRBJ1-5	TRBV4-3	-	TGCGCCAGCAGCCAAGATTATGACAGGCAGCCCCAGCATTTT	CASSQDYDRQPQHF
TRBD1	TRBJ2-2	TRBV2	-	TGTGCCAGCATTAGACAGGGAGTCACCGGGGAGCTGTTTTTT	CASIRQGVTGELFF
-	TRBJ1-1	TRBV19	-	TGTGCCAGTACTGCGATTCAGGTTAACACTGAAGCTTTCTTT	CASTAIQVNTEAFF
TRBD2	TRBJ2-5	TRBV5-5	-	TGTGCCAGCAGCCAAGGACTAGCGGGGGGGCGCTATGAGACCCAGTACTTC	CASSQGLAGGRYETQYF